A selection of T cell receptor beta chains follows, all from one sample in a study of regulatory T cells in long-lasting Graves disease. TCRdb recomputed calls from the multiplex PCR reads with MiXCR, one row per CDR3 protein. The data hold 300,000 to 500,000 distinct CDR3 sequences, with more than 20% observed a single time. This material consisted of peripheral blood mononuclear cells (PBMCs), taken when the disease was refractory, from a patient treated with antithyroid drugs. These receptors came from a female donor with Graves disease. Both conserved end residues are part of each CDR3. The D gene is left open where the match is weak. Expanded clones are given a class, and other clones once, few, many or no size at all.

v_gene	j_gene	abundance	d_gene	CDR3nt	CDR3aa
TRBV12-5	TRBJ1-2	many	TRBD1	TGTGCTAGTGACCACCCCTCGACAGGGGGATTGGGCTACACCTTC	CASDHPSTGGLGYTF
TRBV11-2	TRBJ1-1	many	.	TGTGCCAGCAGCTTGACGGATGAAGCTTTCTTT	CASSLTDEAFF
TRBV10-3	TRBJ1-6	.	TRBD1	TGTGCCATCAGAAAACGTTTGGACAGGGGCTATAATTCACCCCTCCACTTT	CAIRKRLDRGYNSPLHF
TRBV7-2	TRBJ2-7	few	TRBD2	TGTGCCAGCAGTCCAGCGGCGGGCCGCGGGAGTTTCAACGAGCAGTACTTC	CASSPAAGRGSFNEQYF
TRBV3-1	TRBJ2-4	.	.	TGTGCCAGCAGCCAGGGGGCCAAAAACATTCAGTACTTC	CASSQGAKNIQYF
TRBV4-1	TRBJ2-5	.	TRBD2	TGCGCCAGCAGTCGGACCCCCCCAGCGGGAGTCTCAGAGACCCAGTACTTC	CASSRTPPAGVSETQYF
TRBV11-2	TRBJ2-7	.	.	TGTGCCAGCAGCTTACGGGGGCCAGGCAATACCGAGCAGTACTTC	CASSLRGPGNTEQYF
TRBV20-1	TRBJ1-2	.	.	TGCAGTGCCCTTAGGGGAGACGGGCCCTATGGCTACACCTTC	CSALRGDGPYGYTF
TRBV15	TRBJ1-3	.	.	TGTGCCACCAGCAGAGATGGCGGGGGTTCTGGAAACACCATATATTTT	CATSRDGGGSGNTIYF
TRBV5-1	TRBJ1-2	many	.	TGCGCCAGCAGCTTGTTGCCGGAAGAAAATGGCTACACCTTC	CASSLLPEENGYTF
TRBV24-1	TRBJ2-2	few	TRBD1	TGTGCCACCAGCAGGACAGGGCTAGACACCGGGGAGCTGTTTTTT	CATSRTGLDTGELFF
TRBV9	TRBJ2-3	.	.	TGTGCCAGCAGCGGGGCGGCAGATACGCAGTATTTT	CASSGAADTQYF
TRBV25-1	TRBJ2-5	few	.	TGTGCCAGCAGTCCCTTTGGGGGGGCCTTGATTGTGGAGACCCAGTACTTC	CASSPFGGALIVETQYF
TRBV7-2	TRBJ1-6	few	TRBD1	TGTGCCAGCAGCTTTGGCCGGGACAGGGTTTCACCCCTCCACTTT	CASSFGRDRVSPLHF
TRBV7-8	TRBJ1-1	.	.	TGTGCCAGCACCTCGTCAGGGATCACTGAAGCTTTCTTT	CASTSSGITEAFF
TRBV7-3	TRBJ1-1	many	TRBD1	TGTGCCAGCAAGGACAGGGAGGACACTGAAGCTTTCTTT	CASKDREDTEAFF
TRBV6-1	TRBJ2-5	many	.	TGTGCCAGCAGGATGGGACTGAACCAAGAGACCCAGTACTTC	CASRMGLNQETQYF
TRBV20-1	TRBJ2-5	many	TRBD2	TGCAGTGCTATGAGTTCGGATAGCGGGAGGGCCCGGGAGACCCAGTACTTC	CSAMSSDSGRARETQYF
TRBV5-1	TRBJ2-5	.	.	TGCGCCAGCAGCTTGGGAGACAACCAAGAGACCCAGTACTTC	CASSLGDNQETQYF
TRBV4-1	TRBJ1-1	.	.	TGCGCCAGCAGCCAAGAATCTACAGGCAGCGCGGACACTGAAGCTTTCTTT	CASSQESTGSADTEAFF
TRBV14	TRBJ2-7	.	.	TGTGCCAGCAGCCAAGATCTACCGGGGTACGAGCAGTACTTC	CASSQDLPGYEQYF
TRBV7-6	TRBJ1-1	.	.	TGTGCCAGCAGCTTAGGTGGCAGTGATGAAGCTTTCTTT	CASSLGGSDEAFF
TRBV6-5	TRBJ2-1	.	TRBD2	TGTGCCAGCAGTTACGGGACTAGCTTGAATGAGCAGTTCTTC	CASSYGTSLNEQFF
TRBV5-4	TRBJ1-2	few	.	TGTGCCAGCAGCTTGGTGGATAACTATGGCTACACCTTC	CASSLVDNYGYTF
TRBV12-3/TRBV12-4	TRBJ1-3	many	TRBD1	TGTGCCAGCAGTTTAAGAGGTCAGGGGACAGGGCGTAAAAACACCATATATTTT	CASSLRGQGTGRKNTIYF
TRBV29-1	TRBJ2-7	.	TRBD2	TGCAGCGTTGAACTAGCGGGAGGCTCCTACGAGCAGTACTTC	CSVELAGGSYEQYF
TRBV3-1	TRBJ1-4	many	TRBD1	TGTGCCAGCAGCCTTCGAATGGGACAGGGGGAGGAAAAACTGTTTTTT	CASSLRMGQGEEKLFF
TRBV2	TRBJ1-5	many	.	TGTGCCAGCAGATCGGACGGTGGTGGGAATCAGCCCCAGCATTTT	CASRSDGGGNQPQHF
TRBV6-1	TRBJ2-7	.	TRBD1	TGTGCCAGCAGTGACCCCGGGACAGGGGGCGAGCAGTACTTC	CASSDPGTGGEQYF
TRBV7-2	TRBJ1-4	many	.	TGTGCCAGCAGCCTAGGACCAAATGAAAAACTGTTTTTT	CASSLGPNEKLFF
TRBV12-3/TRBV12-4	TRBJ1-5	many	.	TGTGCCAGCAGTTGGGCGGTTAGCAATCAGCCCCAGCATTTT	CASSWAVSNQPQHF
TRBV28	TRBJ2-2	many	TRBD2	TGTGCCAGCAGTTTATGGCGCCTAGCGGGGATGAACACCGGGGAGCTGTTTTTT	CASSLWRLAGMNTGELFF
TRBV28	TRBJ2-7	many	TRBD1	TGTGCCAGCAGTCTTCAGGGGGTGGCATTCTACGAGCAGTACTTC	CASSLQGVAFYEQYF
TRBV18	TRBJ2-7	few	.	TGTGCCAGCTCACCACCCATTGGTGCGTCGCAACGCATCTGGGACGAGCAGTACTTC	CASSPPIGASQRIWDEQYF
TRBV27	TRBJ1-2	few	.	TGTGCCAGCAGTGAGGCCTACACCCTCTATGGCTACACCTTC	CASSEAYTLYGYTF